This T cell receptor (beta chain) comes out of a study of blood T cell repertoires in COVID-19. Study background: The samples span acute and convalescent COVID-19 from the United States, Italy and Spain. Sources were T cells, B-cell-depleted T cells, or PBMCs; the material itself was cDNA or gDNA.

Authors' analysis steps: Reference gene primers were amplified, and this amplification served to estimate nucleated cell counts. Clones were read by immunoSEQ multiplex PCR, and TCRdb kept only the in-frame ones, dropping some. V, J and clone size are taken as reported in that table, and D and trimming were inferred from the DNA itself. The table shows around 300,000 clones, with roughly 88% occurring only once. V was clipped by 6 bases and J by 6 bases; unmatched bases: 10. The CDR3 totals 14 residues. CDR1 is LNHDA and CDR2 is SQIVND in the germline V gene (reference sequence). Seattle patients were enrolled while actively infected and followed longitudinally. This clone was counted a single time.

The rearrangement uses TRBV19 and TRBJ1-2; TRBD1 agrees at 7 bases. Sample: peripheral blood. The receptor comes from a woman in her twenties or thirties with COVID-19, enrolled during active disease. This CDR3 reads CASRKRTGADGYTF. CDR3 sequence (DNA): TGTGCCAGTAGAAAACGAACAGGGGCTGATGGCTACACCTTC.